The entry below describes one T cell receptor beta chain. The protocol was immunoSEQ multiplex PCR, while the TCRdb copy is restricted to in-frame clones and leaves out a portion. The sample yields some 160,000 clones, about 93% seen once. The data originate from a study of control samples from healthy donors and cancer patients. This sequence originates from a woman in her 30s in good health. Sequenced material: blood.

CDR3 DNA: TGTGCCAGCAGTTTAGCGGGAGCGGCGTCTTCCACAGATACGCAGTATTTT. Translation gives CASSLAGAASSTDTQYF. This chain connects TRBV27 to TRBJ2-3; 7 nucleotides align to TRBD2. V lost 2 bases and J lost 2; bases outside the gene matches: 10. The CDR3 runs to 17 residues. CDR1 is MNHEY, CDR2 SMNVEV, per germline (reference sequence).